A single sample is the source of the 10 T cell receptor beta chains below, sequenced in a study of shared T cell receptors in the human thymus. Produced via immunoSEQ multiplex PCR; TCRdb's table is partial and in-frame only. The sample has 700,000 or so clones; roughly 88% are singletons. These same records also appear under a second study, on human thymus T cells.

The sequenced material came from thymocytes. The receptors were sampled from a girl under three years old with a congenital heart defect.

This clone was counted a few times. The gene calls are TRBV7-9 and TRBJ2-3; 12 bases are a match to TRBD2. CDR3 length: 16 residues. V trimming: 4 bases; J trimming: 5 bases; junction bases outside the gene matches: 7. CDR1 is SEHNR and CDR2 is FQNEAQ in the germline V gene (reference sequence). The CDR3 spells CASSSRTSGEGDTQYF. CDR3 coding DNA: TGTGCCAGCAGCTCACGGACTAGCGGGGAAGGAGATACGCAGTATTTT.

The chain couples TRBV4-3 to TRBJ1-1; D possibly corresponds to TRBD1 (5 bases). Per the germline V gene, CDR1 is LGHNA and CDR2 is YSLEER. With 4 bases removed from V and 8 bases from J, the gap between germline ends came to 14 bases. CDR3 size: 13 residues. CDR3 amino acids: CASSRNHRSEAFF. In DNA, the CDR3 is TGCGCCAGCAGCCGCAATCACAGGTCGGAAGCTTTCTTT.

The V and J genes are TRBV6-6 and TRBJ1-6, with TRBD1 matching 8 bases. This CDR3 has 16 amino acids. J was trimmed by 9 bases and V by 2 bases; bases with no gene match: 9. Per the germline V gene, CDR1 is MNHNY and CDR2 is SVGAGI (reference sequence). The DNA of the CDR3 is TGTGCCAGCAGTTACGGAACCCGGGACAGGCCTTCACCCCTCCACTTT. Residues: CASSYGTRDRPSPLHF.

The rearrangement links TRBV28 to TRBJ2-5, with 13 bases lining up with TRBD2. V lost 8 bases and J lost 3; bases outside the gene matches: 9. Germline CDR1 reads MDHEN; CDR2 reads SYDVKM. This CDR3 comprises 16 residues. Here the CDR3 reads CASAPQGTSGEETQYF. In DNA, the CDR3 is TGTGCCAGCGCCCCCCAGGGGACTAGCGGGGAAGAGACCCAGTACTTC.

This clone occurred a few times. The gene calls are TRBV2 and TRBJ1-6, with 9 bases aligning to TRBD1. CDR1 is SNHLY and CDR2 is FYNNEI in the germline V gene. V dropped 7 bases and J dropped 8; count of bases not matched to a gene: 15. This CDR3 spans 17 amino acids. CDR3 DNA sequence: TGTGCCAGCAAACGCACCGGGACAGGGTTTTGGGATTCACCCCTCCACTTT. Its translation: CASKRTGTGFWDSPLHF.

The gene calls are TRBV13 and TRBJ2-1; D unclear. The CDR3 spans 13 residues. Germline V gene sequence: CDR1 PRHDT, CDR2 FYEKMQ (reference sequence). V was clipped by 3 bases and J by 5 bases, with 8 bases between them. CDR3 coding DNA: TGTGCCAGCAGCTTGGCCAGAAACAATGAGCAGTTCTTC. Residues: CASSLARNNEQFF.

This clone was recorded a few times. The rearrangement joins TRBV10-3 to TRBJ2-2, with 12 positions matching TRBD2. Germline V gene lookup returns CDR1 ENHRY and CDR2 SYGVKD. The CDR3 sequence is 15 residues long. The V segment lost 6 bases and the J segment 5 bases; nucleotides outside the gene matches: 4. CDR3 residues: CAIRPSGGATGELFF. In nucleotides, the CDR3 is TGTGCCATCAGGCCTAGCGGGGGGGCGACCGGGGAGCTGTTTTTT.

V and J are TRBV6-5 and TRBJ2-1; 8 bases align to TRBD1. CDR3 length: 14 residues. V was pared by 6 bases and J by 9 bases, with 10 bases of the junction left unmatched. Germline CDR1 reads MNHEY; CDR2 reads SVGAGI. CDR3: CASREAGGRGEQFF. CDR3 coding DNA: TGTGCCAGCAGAGAAGCAGGGGGCAGGGGTGAGCAGTTCTTC.

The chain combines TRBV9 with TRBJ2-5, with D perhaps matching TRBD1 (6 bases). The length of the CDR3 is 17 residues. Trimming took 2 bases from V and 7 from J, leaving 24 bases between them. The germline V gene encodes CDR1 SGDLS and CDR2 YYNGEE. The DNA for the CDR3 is TGTGCCAGCAGCGTTTTGGGTTTCAGGGGCCCTTATGGGACCCAGTACTTC. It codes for CASSVLGFRGPYGTQYF.

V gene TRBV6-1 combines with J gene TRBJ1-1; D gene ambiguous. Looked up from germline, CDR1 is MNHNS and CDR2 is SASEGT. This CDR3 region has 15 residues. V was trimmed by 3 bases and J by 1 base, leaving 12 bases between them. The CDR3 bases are TGTGCCAGCAGTGACACAAGACATCAGAACACTGAAGCTTTCTTT. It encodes CASSDTRHQNTEAFF.